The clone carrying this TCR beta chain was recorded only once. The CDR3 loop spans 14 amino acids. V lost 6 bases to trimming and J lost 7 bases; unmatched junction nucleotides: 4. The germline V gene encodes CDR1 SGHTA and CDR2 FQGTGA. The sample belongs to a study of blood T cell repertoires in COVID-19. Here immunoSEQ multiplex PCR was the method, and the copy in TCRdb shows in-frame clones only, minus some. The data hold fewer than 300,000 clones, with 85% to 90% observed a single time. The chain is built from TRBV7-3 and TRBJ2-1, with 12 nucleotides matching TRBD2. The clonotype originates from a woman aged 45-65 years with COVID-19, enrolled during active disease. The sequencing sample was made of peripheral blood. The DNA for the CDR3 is TGTGCCAGCAGTTCGACTAGCGGGAGAAATGAGCAGTTCTTC. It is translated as CASSSTSGRNEQFF.